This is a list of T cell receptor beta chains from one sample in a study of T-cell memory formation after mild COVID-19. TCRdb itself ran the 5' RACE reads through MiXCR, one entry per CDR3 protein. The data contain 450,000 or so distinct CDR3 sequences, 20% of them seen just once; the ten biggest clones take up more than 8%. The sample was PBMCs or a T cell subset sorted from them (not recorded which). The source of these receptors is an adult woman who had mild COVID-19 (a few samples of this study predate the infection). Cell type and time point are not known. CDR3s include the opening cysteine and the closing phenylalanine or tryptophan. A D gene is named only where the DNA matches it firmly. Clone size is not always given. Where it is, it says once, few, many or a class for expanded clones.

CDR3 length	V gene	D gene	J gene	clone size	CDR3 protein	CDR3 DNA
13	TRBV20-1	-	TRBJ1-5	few	CSARGSPNQPQHF	TGCAGTGCTAGAGGATCCCCGAATCAGCCCCAGCATTTT
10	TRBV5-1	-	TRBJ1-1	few	CASNGQEAFF	TGCGCCAGCAACGGGCAGGAAGCTTTCTTT
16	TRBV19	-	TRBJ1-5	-	CASGKGGTFSNQPQHF	TGTGCCAGCGGGAAAGGGGGGACGTTTAGCAATCAGCCCCAGCATTTT
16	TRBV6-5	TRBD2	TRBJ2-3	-	CASRRLAGGRTDTQYF	TGTGCCAGCAGACGACTAGCGGGGGGAAGGACAGATACGCAGTATTTT
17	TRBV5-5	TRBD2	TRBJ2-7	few	CASSLGLAGLLSYEQYF	TGTGCCAGCAGCTTGGGACTAGCGGGGCTACTATCCTACGAGCAGTACTTC
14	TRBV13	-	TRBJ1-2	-	CASALGVELYGYTF	TGTGCCAGCGCCCTCGGGGTAGAGCTCTATGGCTACACCTTC
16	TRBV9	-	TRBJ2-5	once	CASSVGGLGRQETQYF	TGTGCCAGCAGCGTAGGTGGGTTGGGGCGCCAAGAGACCCAGTACTTC
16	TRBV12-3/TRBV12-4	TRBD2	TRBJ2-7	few	CASSSSGRAVTYEQYF	TGTGCCAGCAGTTCTAGCGGGAGGGCCGTAACCTACGAGCAGTACTTC
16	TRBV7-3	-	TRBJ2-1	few	CASSLNGGDWYNEQFF	TGTGCCAGCAGCTTAAACGGCGGGGACTGGTACAATGAGCAGTTCTTC
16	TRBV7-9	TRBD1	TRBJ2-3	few	CASSLAGQGTTDTQYF	TGTGCCAGCAGCTTAGCGGGACAGGGGACCACAGATACGCAGTATTTT
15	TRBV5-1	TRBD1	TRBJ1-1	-	CASSLTGGADTEAFF	TGCGCCAGCAGCTTAACAGGGGGCGCAGACACTGAAGCTTTCTTT
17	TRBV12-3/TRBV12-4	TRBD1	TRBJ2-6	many	CASSPGDSLYGANVLTF	TGTGCCAGCAGCCCCGGGGACAGCCTCTACGGGGCCAACGTCCTGACTTTC
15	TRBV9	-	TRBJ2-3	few	CASSDRQVITDTQYF	TGTGCCAGCAGCGATCGACAGGTGATTACAGATACGCAGTATTTT
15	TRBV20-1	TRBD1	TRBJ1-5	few	CSARSGQGADQPQHF	TGCAGTGCTAGATCCGGACAGGGGGCAGATCAGCCCCAGCATTTT
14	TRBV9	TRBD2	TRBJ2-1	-	CASSGTSGVGEQFF	TGTGCCAGCAGCGGGACTAGCGGGGTTGGTGAGCAGTTCTTC
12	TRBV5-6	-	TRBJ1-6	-	CASSLDSPPLHF	TGTGCCAGCAGCTTAGACAGTCCACCCCTCCACTTT
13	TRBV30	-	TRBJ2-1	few	CAWSATRVAAGFF	TGTGCCTGGAGCGCCACCCGAGTAGCGGCGGGATTCTTC
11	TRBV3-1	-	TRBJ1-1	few	CASSQQGKAFF	TGTGCCAGCAGCCAACAGGGAAAGGCTTTCTTT
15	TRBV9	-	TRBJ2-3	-	CASSEGMGRADTQYF	TGTGCCAGCAGCGAAGGAATGGGCAGAGCAGATACGCAGTATTTT
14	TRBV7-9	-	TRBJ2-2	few	CASSLVSSTGELFF	TGTGCCAGCAGCTTAGTTTCCAGTACCGGGGAGCTGTTTTTT
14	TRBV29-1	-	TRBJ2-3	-	CSVEGFTDTDTQYF	TGCAGCGTTGAAGGTTTTACGGACACAGATACGCAGTATTTT
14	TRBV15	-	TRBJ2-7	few	CATSTRDVFREQYF	TGTGCCACCAGCACCCGGGACGTTTTTAGGGAGCAGTACTTC
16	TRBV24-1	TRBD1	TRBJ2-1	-	CATSDFVTGGGNEQFF	TGTGCCACCAGTGATTTCGTGACAGGGGGCGGGAATGAGCAGTTCTTC
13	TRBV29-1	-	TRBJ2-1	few	CSVVWGSVNEQFF	TGCAGCGTTGTTTGGGGGTCCGTGAATGAGCAGTTCTTC
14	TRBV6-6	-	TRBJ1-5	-	CASSYAGLSQPQHF	TGTGCCAGCAGTTACGCAGGGTTAAGTCAGCCCCAGCATTTT
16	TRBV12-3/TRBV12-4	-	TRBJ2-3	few	CASSLWGSGWTDTQYF	TGTGCCAGCAGTCTCTGGGGTAGCGGTTGGACAGATACGCAGTATTTT
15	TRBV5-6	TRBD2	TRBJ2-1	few	CASSSILAGADEQFF	TGTGCCAGCAGCTCTATACTAGCGGGGGCTGATGAGCAGTTCTTC
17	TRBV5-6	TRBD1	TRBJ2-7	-	CASSSPRGTGATYEQYF	TGTGCCAGCAGCTCCCCCCGGGGGACAGGGGCCACCTACGAGCAGTACTTC
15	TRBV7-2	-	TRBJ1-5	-	CASSSSVGVNQPQHF	TGTGCCAGCAGCTCGTCCGTGGGGGTTAATCAGCCCCAGCATTTT
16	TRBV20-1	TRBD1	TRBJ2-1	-	CSARDPGQGARNEQFF	TGCAGTGCTAGAGATCCGGGACAGGGGGCTAGGAATGAGCAGTTCTTC
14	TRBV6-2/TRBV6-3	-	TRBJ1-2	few	CASSLMGTNYGYTF	TGTGCCAGCAGTTTGATGGGAACTAACTATGGCTACACCTTC
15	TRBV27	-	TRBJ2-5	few	CASSSSQFPQETQYF	TGTGCCAGCAGTTCGAGCCAGTTTCCGCAAGAGACCCAGTACTTC
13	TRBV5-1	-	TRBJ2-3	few	CASSEGGRDTQYF	TGCGCCAGCAGTGAAGGGGGGAGAGATACGCAGTATTTT
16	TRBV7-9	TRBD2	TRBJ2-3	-	CASSSPLAGSTDTQYF	TGTGCCAGCAGCTCCCCTTTAGCGGGAAGCACAGATACGCAGTATTTT
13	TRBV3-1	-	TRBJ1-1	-	CASSQTGPTEAFF	TGTGCCAGCAGCCAAACAGGTCCTACTGAAGCTTTCTTT
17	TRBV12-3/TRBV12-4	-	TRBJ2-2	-	CASSQLPIPYKTGELFF	TGTGCCAGCAGTCAATTGCCGATACCCTATAAGACCGGGGAGCTGTTTTTT
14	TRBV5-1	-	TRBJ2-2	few	CASSMGQLAGELFF	TGCGCCAGCAGCATGGGACAATTAGCCGGGGAGCTGTTTTTT
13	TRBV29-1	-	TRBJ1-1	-	CSVARILNTEAFF	TGCAGCGTTGCTAGGATATTGAACACTGAAGCTTTCTTT
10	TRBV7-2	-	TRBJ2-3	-	CAKCTDTQYF	TGTGCTAAATGCACAGATACGCAGTATTTT
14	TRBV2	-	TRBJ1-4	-	CASRDSFWSEKLFF	TGTGCCAGCAGGGACAGTTTCTGGAGTGAAAAACTGTTTTTT
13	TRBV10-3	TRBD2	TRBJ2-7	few	CAITREGWAEQYF	TGTGCCATCACCAGGGAGGGATGGGCCGAGCAGTACTTC
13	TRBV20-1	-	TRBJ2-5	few	CSARANSVETQYF	TGCAGTGCTAGAGCCAACTCGGTGGAGACCCAGTACTTC
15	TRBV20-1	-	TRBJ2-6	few	CSAPRGGHGANVLTF	TGCAGTGCTCCCAGGGGGGGGCATGGGGCCAACGTCCTGACTTTC
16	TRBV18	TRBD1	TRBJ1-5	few	CASSPSGTADLLPQHF	TGTGCCAGCTCACCCTCCGGGACAGCCGATTTGCTACCCCAGCATTTT
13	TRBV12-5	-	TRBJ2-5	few	CASGLSIKETQYF	TGTGCTAGTGGTTTAAGTATAAAGGAGACCCAGTACTTC
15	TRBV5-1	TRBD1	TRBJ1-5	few	CASSPWTGSNQPQHF	TGCGCCAGCAGCCCATGGACAGGGAGCAATCAGCCCCAGCATTTT
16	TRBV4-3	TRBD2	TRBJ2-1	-	CASSHSGTSGYNEQFF	TGCGCCAGCAGCCACTCCGGGACTAGCGGATACAATGAGCAGTTCTTC
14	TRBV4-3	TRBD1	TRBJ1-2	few	CASSQGDRDGGYTF	TGCGCCAGCAGCCAAGGGGACAGGGACGGCGGCTACACCTTC
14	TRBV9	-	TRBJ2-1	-	CASSVLRGSNEQFF	TGTGCCAGCAGCGTACTAAGAGGGTCTAATGAGCAGTTCTTC
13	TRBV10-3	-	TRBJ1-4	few	CAIRSLRQEKLFF	TGTGCCATCAGATCCCTTCGACAGGAAAAACTGTTTTTT
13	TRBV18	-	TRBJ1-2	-	CASSPRSSEGYTF	TGTGCCAGCTCACCACGCTCTTCCGAGGGCTACACCTTC
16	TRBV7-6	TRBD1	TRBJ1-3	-	CASSQPYRGPGNTIYF	TGTGCCAGCAGTCAACCTTACAGGGGTCCTGGAAACACCATATATTTT
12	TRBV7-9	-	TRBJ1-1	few	CASRSRVGEAFF	TGTGCCAGCAGGTCACGGGTTGGTGAAGCTTTCTTT
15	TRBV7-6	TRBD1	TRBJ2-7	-	CASSLGDRGLYEQYF	TGTGCCAGCAGCTTAGGGGACAGGGGGCTCTACGAGCAGTACTTC
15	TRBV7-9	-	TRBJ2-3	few	CASSPTLRGPDTQYF	TGTGCCAGCAGCCCGACTCTTAGGGGTCCAGATACGCAGTATTTT
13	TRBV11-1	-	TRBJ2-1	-	CASSLAPTGEKFF	TGTGCCAGCAGCTTAGCTCCTACTGGTGAGAAGTTCTTC
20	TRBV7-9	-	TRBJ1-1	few	CASSLGGLAGRVDMNTEAFF	TGTGCCAGCAGCTTAGGCGGGCTGGCAGGGAGGGTGGACATGAACACTGAAGCTTTCTTT